This TCR beta chain was sequenced in a study of shared clonotypes between healthy human individuals. Libraries were prepared by immunoSEQ multiplex PCR; TCRdb keeps only in-frame clonotypes and omits some of them. The data show around 1.4 million clones, roughly 98.5% seen once. This clone was counted a single time. The study drew its donors from healthy HIV-negative adults without recent acute infections or vaccinations. The CDR3 extends over 14 amino acids. From germline, CDR1 is SGDLS and CDR2 YYNGEE. V was trimmed by 3 bases and J by 5 bases, leaving 12 bases between them. This rearrangement joins TRBV9 to TRBJ2-1, with D possibly TRBD2 on 5 matching bases. The TCR was taken from a man aged 25 to 45 in good health. The sample consisted of naive CD4+ T cells sorted from blood. Regarding subset: CD45RA+ positively selected. The CDR3 DNA follows: TGTGCCAGCAGCGCGAGCGGCCAAAACAATGAGCAGTTCTTC. This translates into CASSASGQNNEQFF.